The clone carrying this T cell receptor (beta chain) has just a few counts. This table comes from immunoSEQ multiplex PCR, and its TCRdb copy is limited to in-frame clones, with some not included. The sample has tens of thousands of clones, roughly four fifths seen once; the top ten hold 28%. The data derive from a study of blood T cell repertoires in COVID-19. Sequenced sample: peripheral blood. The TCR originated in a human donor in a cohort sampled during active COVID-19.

Here the CDR3 DNA reads TGCGCCAGCAGCTTCCAGGGGGTCTCTGGAAACACCATATATTTT. Protein: CASSFQGVSGNTIYF. J is TRBJ1-3 and V is TRBV5-1; 7 bases match TRBD1. The germline gives CDR1 SGHRS, CDR2 YFSETQ. The CDR3 has 15 amino acids. The trim removed 2 bases at V and 0 bases at J, leaving 2 bases unmatched.